The 10 T cell receptor beta chains presented below share a single source sample, sequenced in a study of blood T cell repertoires in COVID-19. Sequenced by immunoSEQ multiplex PCR; TCRdb stores in-frame clones only, minus some. The table includes around 72,000 clones, approximately 86% detected once. Sequencing was performed on peripheral blood. The receptors shown here come from a woman in her forties or fifties with acute or convalescent COVID-19.

The chain links TRBV4-1 to TRBJ1-3; D gene uncertain. Deletions cut 0 bases from V and 4 bases from J, with 10 bases between. The CDR3 runs 15 residues. Germline-derived CDR1 and CDR2 are MGHRA and YSYEKL. CDR3 nucleotides: TGCGCCAGCAGCCAAGAGTTAGGAGGAGGAAACACCATATATTTT. Amino acids: CASSQELGGGNTIYF.

The rearrangement uses TRBV5-1 and TRBJ2-7; 8 nucleotides agree with TRBD2. V lost 5 bases, J lost 0 bases, and 7 bases stayed unmatched. Per germline, CDR1 SGHRS and CDR2 YFSETQ. This CDR3 is 15 amino acids long. The CDR3 coding sequence is TGCGCCAGCAGGTATATAGCGGGGTCCTCCTACGAGCAGTACTTC. Its protein is CASRYIAGSSYEQYF.

The chain has TRBV21-1 and TRBJ2-2; the DNA was not compared with TRBD1, the D call given in the table. TRBV21-1 is termed a pseudogene. The CDR3 has 14 residues. Here the CDR3 DNA reads TGTGCCAACAGCAACTGGGGGCGGACCGGGGAGCTGTTTTTT. This translates into CANSNWGRTGELFF.

J is TRBJ2-3 and V is TRBV7-9, with D possibly TRBD1 on 6 matching bases. Per the germline V gene, CDR1 is SEHNR and CDR2 is FQNEAQ (reference sequence). The CDR3 loop spans 15 amino acids. Trimming pared 7 bases from V and 1 base from J, leaving 15 bases between. CDR3 residues: CASTFYRTGTDTQYF. The CDR3, as DNA: TGTGCCAGCACCTTCTACCGGACAGGCACAGATACGCAGTATTTT. Full variable domain (remainder filled in from reference TRBV7-9 and TRBJ2-3): DTGVSQNPRHKITKRGQNVTFRCDPISEHNRLYWYRQTLGQGPEFLTYFQNEAQLEKSRLLSDRFSAERPKGSFSTLEIQRTEQGDSAMYLCASTFYRTGTDTQYFGPGTRLTVL.

This rearrangement joins TRBV5-4 to TRBJ2-3; D is unresolved. V dropped 0 bases and J dropped 6 bases, with 8 bases sitting between them. Germline lookup yields CDR1 SGHNT and CDR2 YYREEE (reference sequence). The CDR3 covers 13 residues. CDR3 sequence (DNA): TGTGCCAGCAGCTTGGCCAGCGAGGATACGCAGTATTTT. This sequence encodes CASSLASEDTQYF. Full variable domain (missing parts from reference TRBV5-4 and TRBJ2-3): ETGVTQSPTHLIKTRGQQVTLRCSSQSGHNTVSWYQQALGQGPQFIFQYYREEENGRGNFPPRFSGLQFPNYSSELNVNALELDDSALYLCASSLASEDTQYFGPGTRLTVL.

The chain recombines TRBV5-1 with TRBJ2-1; 9 bases align to TRBD1. V shed 5 bases and J 5 bases; nucleotides not matched to a gene: 5. CDR1 is SGHRS and CDR2 is YFSETQ in the germline V gene. The CDR3 sequence is 14 residues long. CDR3 nucleotide sequence: TGCGCCAGCAGGGCCGGGACAGGGAACAATGAGCAGTTCTTC. Residues: CASRAGTGNNEQFF. Together with reference TRBV5-1 and TRBJ2-1, the CDR3 gives the full variable domain: KAGVTQTPRYLIKTRGQQVTLSCSPISGHRSVSWYQQTPGQGLQFLFEYFSETQRNKGNFPGRFSGRQFSNSRSEMNVSTLELGDSALYLCASRAGTGNNEQFFGPGTRLTVL.

The rearrangement joins TRBV2 to TRBJ2-7, with 7 bases aligning to TRBD1. CDR3 length equals 13 residues. The germline V gene has CDR1 SNHLY and CDR2 FYNNEI. V lost 7 bases to trimming and J lost 4 bases; unmatched junction nucleotides: 7. The DNA of the CDR3 is TGTGCCAGCAATACAGGGGCTTGGTACGAGCAGTACTTC. The encoded protein is CASNTGAWYEQYF.

The V and J genes are TRBV6-6 and TRBJ2-1, with TRBD2 identical over 10 bases. Trimming at V came to 6 bases and at J to 7 bases, leaving 12 bases not matched to a gene. Germline V gene lookup returns CDR1 MNHNY and CDR2 SVGAGI (reference sequence). The CDR3 consists of 16 residues. CDR3 sequence: CASRRTGTSVINEQFF. CDR3 nucleotide sequence: TGTGCCAGCAGACGCACCGGGACTAGCGTCATAAATGAGCAGTTCTTC.

This chain uses TRBV5-4 with TRBJ1-4; D is uncertain. V lost 2 bases and J lost 5, with 16 bases in between. CDR3 size: 16 residues. Germline V CDR1 and CDR2: SGHNT, YYREEE (reference sequence). This chain's CDR3 is CASSFVPQDKNEKLFF. The CDR3, as DNA: TGTGCCAGCAGCTTTGTGCCGCAGGATAAAAATGAAAAACTGTTTTTT.

V usage is TRBV27 and J usage is TRBJ1-2; 7 bases line up with TRBD1. V dropped 6 bases and J dropped 6; count of bases not matched to a gene: 13. CDR1 and CDR2 from the germline V gene are MNHEY and SMNVEV (reference sequence). The CDR3 has 15 residues. The CDR3 region has the DNA TGTGCCAGCAGCCTTAGACAGGGTAGATTGGATGGCTACACCTTC. It codes for CASSLRQGRLDGYTF.